The rows below give T cell receptor beta chains drawn from one sample of a study of T-cell reconstitution after alpha-beta-depleted transplantation in children. A single record per CDR3 protein comes from TCRdb applying MiXCR to the PCR reads. The sample yields around 580,000 distinct CDR3 sequences, around 23% seen once. The sample consisted of PBMCs, mostly from graft donor cells, taken 360 days after TCRalphabeta/CD19-depleted stem cell transplant. The receptors originated from a boy under two years old who had a stem cell transplant for acute myeloid leukemia, so the T cells may come from the graft donor. The CDR3 runs from the conserved cysteine through the conserved F or W. Fields, in order: clone size, D gene, J gene, V gene, CDR3 DNA, CDR3 protein. The D gene is left open where the match is weak. Clone size appears in some rows only: once, few, many, or a class for an expanded clone.

size: -
D: TRBD2
J: TRBJ2-3
V: TRBV4-1
DNA: TGCGCCAGCAGCCAAGAAGCTAGCGGGGGGCCAGATACGCAGTATTTT
CDR3: CASSQEASGGPDTQYF

size: -
D: -
J: TRBJ1-5
V: TRBV12-3/TRBV12-4
DNA: TGTGCCAGCAGTTTATCGGGGGAGGGGAATTATCAGCCCCAGCATTTT
CDR3: CASSLSGEGNYQPQHF

size: -
D: -
J: TRBJ1-1
V: TRBV7-9
DNA: TGTGCCAGCAGCTTAAGCGAGAACACTGAAGCTTTCTTT
CDR3: CASSLSENTEAFF

size: -
D: -
J: TRBJ2-3
V: TRBV12-3/TRBV12-4
DNA: TGTGCCAGCAGTCAAGGACAGGGAGGGACAGATACGCAGTATTTT
CDR3: CASSQGQGGTDTQYF

size: few
D: -
J: TRBJ1-5
V: TRBV12-3/TRBV12-4
DNA: TGTGCCAGCAAATCGGCACCTCATCAGCCCCAGCATTTT
CDR3: CASKSAPHQPQHF

size: -
D: -
J: TRBJ1-2
V: TRBV4-3
DNA: TGCGCCAGCAGCCAAGATGCTTGGACGTCAGCCGAGCTTGATGGCTACACCTTC
CDR3: CASSQDAWTSAELDGYTF

size: few
D: -
J: TRBJ2-5
V: TRBV7-6
DNA: TGTGCCAGCAGCTCGACGAAGGGCCGGGAGACCCAGTACTTC
CDR3: CASSSTKGRETQYF

size: many
D: -
J: TRBJ1-1
V: TRBV12-3/TRBV12-4
DNA: TGTGCCAGCAGTTTTAGCAGGGCGAACACTGAAGCTTTCTTT
CDR3: CASSFSRANTEAFF

size: few
D: -
J: TRBJ2-5
V: TRBV7-2
DNA: TGTGCCAGCAGCTGGAGGTCGTACAGGGCGGAAGAGACCCAGTACTTC
CDR3: CASSWRSYRAEETQYF

size: many
D: -
J: TRBJ2-7
V: TRBV20-1
DNA: TGCAGTGCTAGAGAGGGCGCGGGTGGGTCCTACGAGCAGTACTTC
CDR3: CSAREGAGGSYEQYF

size: -
D: -
J: TRBJ1-2
V: TRBV28
DNA: TGTGCCAGCAGACCTTGGAGGACGGCGGGAGGCTACACCTTC
CDR3: CASRPWRTAGGYTF

size: once
D: TRBD2
J: TRBJ2-7
V: TRBV7-2
DNA: TGTGCCAGCAGCTTAGCGCGGGGGGCAGGGTACGAGCAGTACTTC
CDR3: CASSLARGAGYEQYF

size: -
D: -
J: TRBJ2-4
V: TRBV20-1
DNA: TGCAGTGCTTCCCCGGGATTGTTGGCCAAAAACATTCAGTACTTC
CDR3: CSASPGLLAKNIQYF

size: -
D: TRBD1
J: TRBJ2-2
V: TRBV7-8
DNA: TGTGCCAGCATCCCCCCCCCGCAGGGGGTCACCGGGGAGCTGTTTTTT
CDR3: CASIPPPQGVTGELFF

size: few
D: -
J: TRBJ1-2
V: TRBV12-3/TRBV12-4
DNA: TGTGCCAGCAGTTTCCAGGGAACGGGCGGCTACACCTTC
CDR3: CASSFQGTGGYTF

size: -
D: -
J: TRBJ1-2
V: TRBV20-1
DNA: TGCAGTGCTAGAGATAGTTCCGACTATGGCTACACCTTC
CDR3: CSARDSSDYGYTF

size: -
D: TRBD1
J: TRBJ1-5
V: TRBV4-2
DNA: TGTGCCAGCAGCCAAGATCTGGGGACAGGGAGTCAGCCCCAGCATTTT
CDR3: CASSQDLGTGSQPQHF

size: -
D: TRBD1
J: TRBJ1-5
V: TRBV6-1
DNA: TGTGCCAGCAGTGAGACAGGGCTTCCCCATCAGCCCCAGCATTTT
CDR3: CASSETGLPHQPQHF

size: -
D: TRBD2
J: TRBJ2-3
V: TRBV12-3/TRBV12-4
DNA: TGTGCCAGCAAGGGGTGGCTAGCGGGGGGGCGAGATACGCAGTATTTT
CDR3: CASKGWLAGGRDTQYF

size: -
D: -
J: TRBJ2-1
V: TRBV29-1
DNA: TGCAGCGCCGTAGACCAACCGATTAAAAGGGATTACAATGAGCAGTTCTTC
CDR3: CSAVDQPIKRDYNEQFF

size: few
D: -
J: TRBJ2-5
V: TRBV6-5
DNA: TGTGCCAGCAGTTACTCGTCCAGTCTCCCGGGGGAGACCCAGTACTTC
CDR3: CASSYSSSLPGETQYF

size: -
D: TRBD2
J: TRBJ2-1
V: TRBV20-1
DNA: TGCAGTGCCCCACCCCGCGGGGGTACCTACAATGAGCAGTTCTTC
CDR3: CSAPPRGGTYNEQFF

size: many
D: TRBD1
J: TRBJ2-4
V: TRBV7-9
DNA: TGTGCCAGCAGCATTACCGGGACAGGGATAAACATTCAGTACTTC
CDR3: CASSITGTGINIQYF

size: few
D: -
J: TRBJ1-6
V: TRBV15
DNA: TGTGCCACCAGCAGAGAGACAGGACACGGGAATTCACCCCTCCACTTT
CDR3: CATSRETGHGNSPLHF

size: many
D: -
J: TRBJ1-2
V: TRBV6-5
DNA: TGTGCCAGCAGTTGGGACTACGGTTATGGCTACACCTTC
CDR3: CASSWDYGYGYTF

size: many
D: -
J: TRBJ1-1
V: TRBV7-8
DNA: TGTGCCAGCAGCGGTAGAGGGTCCGAAGCTTTCTTT
CDR3: CASSGRGSEAFF

size: few
D: -
J: TRBJ2-7
V: TRBV7-3
DNA: TGTGCCAGCAGCTTATCTTGGGGGGCCAACTACGAGCAGTACTTC
CDR3: CASSLSWGANYEQYF

size: -
D: TRBD2
J: TRBJ2-3
V: TRBV7-2
DNA: TGTGCCAGCAGCTTCACTAGCGGGGGGGCCGGTACGCAGTATTTT
CDR3: CASSFTSGGAGTQYF

size: -
D: -
J: TRBJ1-2
V: TRBV15
DNA: TGTGCCACCAGCAGGAGAGACGGAGCTAGCTATGGCTACACCTTC
CDR3: CATSRRDGASYGYTF

size: -
D: TRBD2
J: TRBJ2-1
V: TRBV4-2
DNA: TGTGCCATGGGCGGCGGACTAGCGGGGGGGCGGAGCTCCTACAATGAGCAGTTCTTC
CDR3: CAMGGGLAGGRSSYNEQFF